This entry features one TCR beta chain sequence. The sample comes from a study of blood T cell repertoires in COVID-19. Across the whole study: COVID-19 samples, acute and convalescent, were from the United States, Italy and Spain. Sources were T cells, B-cell-depleted T cells, or PBMCs; the material itself was cDNA or gDNA.

The CDR3 runs to 13 residues. The V gene's germline CDR1 is MDHEN and CDR2 SYDVKM. Deletions cut 3 bases from V and 4 bases from J, with 9 bases between. Source study methods: Reference gene primer amplification in the assay estimated nucleated cell counts. TCRdb's copy holds only in-frame clones and misses some; the assay was immunoSEQ multiplex PCR. That table furnishes V, J and clone size, whereas the DNA furnished D and trimming. The table lists about 360,000 clones, roughly 86% of them singletons. This clonotype originated in a human donor in a cohort sampled during active COVID-19. Sequencing used peripheral blood. The gene calls are TRBV28 and TRBJ1-1, with D perhaps matching TRBD1 (5 bases). CDR3 bases: TGTGCCAGCAGTTTGGGGGAGGGCACTGAAGCTTTCTTT. It yields the protein CASSLGEGTEAFF. Full variable domain (rest looked up from reference TRBV28 and TRBJ1-1): DVKVTQSSRYLVKRTGEKVFLECVQDMDHENMFWYRQDPGLGLRLIYFSYDVKMKEKGDIPEGYSVSREKKERFSLILESASTNQTSMYLCASSLGEGTEAFFGQGTRLTVV.